Listed below are T cell receptor beta chains from one sample, sequenced in a study of blood T cells in healthy people across ages. One entry per CDR3 protein results from TCRdb running MiXCR on the 5' RACE reads. The data show 650,000 to 800,000 distinct CDR3 sequences, around 42% seen once. Material: blood. The receptors shown here come from a man aged 60 to 75 in good health. Each CDR3 is given with its conserved first and last residue. Each record gives: CDR3 length, V gene, D gene, J gene, clone size, CDR3 protein, CDR3 DNA. The D gene is left open where the match is weak. Size is omitted from some rows. Given values are once, few, many or a class for expanded clones.

>11|TRBV29-1|-|TRBJ1-2|many
CSVEDSNLYTF
TGCAGCGTTGAGGACAGCAATCTCTACACCTTC
>15|TRBV6-2/TRBV6-3|-|TRBJ2-3|-
CASSARRGLIDTQYF
TGTGCCAGCAGCGCCCGTCGGGGGTTAATAGATACGCAGTATTTT
>18|TRBV4-1|TRBD1|TRBJ2-5|-
CASSQDGRGRGRGETQYF
TGCGCCAGCAGCCAAGATGGTAGGGGCAGGGGGCGCGGAGAGACCCAGTACTTC
>15|TRBV5-1|-|TRBJ2-6|-
CASSPYDPGANVLTF
TGCGCCAGCAGCCCCTACGACCCTGGGGCCAACGTCCTGACTTTC
>13|TRBV12-3/TRBV12-4|-|TRBJ2-7|-
CASSLQPGDEQYF
TGTGCCAGCAGCCTACAGCCGGGAGACGAGCAGTACTTC
>12|TRBV7-9|-|TRBJ2-3|-
CASSLTEYTQYF
TGTGCCAGCAGCTTGACAGAATATACGCAGTATTTT
>15|TRBV7-2|-|TRBJ2-1|few
CASSPGGWGAEEQFF
TGTGCCAGCAGCCCCGGGGGTTGGGGGGCGGAGGAGCAGTTCTTC
>15|TRBV25-1|-|TRBJ1-4|-
CASSESEGYGEKLFF
TGTGCCAGCAGTGAATCCGAGGGGTATGGTGAAAAACTGTTTTTT
>15|TRBV5-1|TRBD1|TRBJ2-7|-
CASSSLRDRAHEQYF
TGCGCCAGCAGCTCGCTCCGGGACAGGGCCCACGAGCAGTACTTC
>15|TRBV30|TRBD2|TRBJ2-1|-
CAWSPTSGGFDEQFF
TGTGCCTGGAGCCCGACAAGCGGGGGGTTCGATGAGCAGTTCTTC
>14|TRBV7-8|-|TRBJ1-6|-
CASNPVPSNSPLHF
TGTGCCAGCAACCCCGTCCCGTCTAATTCACCCCTCCACTTT
>16|TRBV7-9|-|TRBJ1-1|-
CASSNRGGAVNTEAFF
TGTGCCAGCAGCAACCGGGGGGGCGCGGTAAACACTGAAGCTTTCTTT
>15|TRBV20-1|TRBD1|TRBJ2-7|-
CSASDSDRGVDEQYF
TGCAGTGCTAGCGATAGTGACAGGGGGGTCGACGAGCAGTACTTC
>19|TRBV4-1|-|TRBJ2-3|-
CASSQEGDPLAGPPIQQYF
TGCGCCAGCAGCCAAGAAGGGGACCCATTAGCAGGCCCCCCGATACAACAGTATTTT
>15|TRBV5-1|-|TRBJ2-1|few
CASSLGTYRYNEQFF
TGCGCCAGCAGCTTAGGAACTTACCGTTACAATGAGCAGTTCTTC
>13|TRBV20-1|-|TRBJ1-2|few
CSARDSGVTGYTF
TGCAGTGCCAGGGACTCCGGAGTTACCGGCTACACCTTC
>12|TRBV12-3/TRBV12-4|-|TRBJ2-5|-
CTSSPWGREQYF
TGTACCAGCAGTCCTTGGGGGCGGGAGCAGTACTTC
>15|TRBV27|TRBD1|TRBJ2-1|-
CASSSGQGVYNEQFF
TGTGCCAGCAGTTCCGGCCAGGGGGTCTACAATGAGCAGTTCTTC
>17|TRBV7-8|TRBD1|TRBJ1-5|-
CASSAPGQGSWDQPQHF
TGTGCCAGCAGCGCCCCGGGACAGGGAAGTTGGGATCAGCCCCAGCATTTT
>12|TRBV28|-|TRBJ2-7|-
CASRLSFYEQYF
TGTGCCAGCAGGTTATCCTTCTACGAGCAGTACTTC
>15|TRBV5-1|TRBD2|TRBJ2-3|few
CASSLQQRGRDTQYF
TGCGCCAGCAGCTTGCAACAGCGGGGGAGGGATACGCAGTATTTT
>13|TRBV18|-|TRBJ1-5|-
CASSPDSHQPQHF
TGTGCCAGCTCACCGGACAGCCATCAGCCCCAGCATTTT
>12|TRBV9|-|TRBJ2-2|-
CASSAFHGELFF
TGTGCCAGCAGCGCCTTTCACGGGGAGCTGTTTTTT
>11|TRBV27|-|TRBJ2-1|-
CASNFGETQFF
TGTGCCAGCAATTTCGGAGAGACCCAGTTCTTC
>14|TRBV7-2|-|TRBJ1-2|few
CASSQTSGAYGYTF
TGTGCCAGCAGCCAAACGTCTGGGGCCTATGGCTACACCTTC
>17|TRBV21-1|-|TRBJ2-5|-
CASSKHIRDRSRGTQYF
TGCGCCAGCAGCAAACACATCCGGGACAGGTCTCGTGGGACCCAGTACTTC
>12|TRBV20-1|-|TRBJ2-5|-
CSAWDNGKTQYF
TGCAGTGCTTGGGACAACGGGAAGACCCAGTACTTC
>14|TRBV30|-|TRBJ2-7|-
CAGSVASSDYEQYF
TGTGCCGGGAGTGTAGCCAGTTCCGACTACGAGCAGTACTTC
>14|TRBV5-1|TRBD1|TRBJ2-1|few
CASSAGQGGPEQFF
TGCGCCAGCAGCGCGGGACAGGGGGGCCCCGAACAGTTCTTC
>16|TRBV6-2/TRBV6-3|-|TRBJ2-7|-
CASSYSRAGPTYEQYF
TGTGCCAGCAGTTACTCCCGGGCGGGACCTACCTACGAGCAGTACTTC
>15|TRBV20-1|-|TRBJ2-3|-
CSARVPRLGTDTQYF
TGCAGTGCTAGAGTCCCCCGTTTAGGCACAGATACGCAGTATTTT
>12|TRBV29-1|-|TRBJ1-2|-
CSVEVSGYGYTF
TGCAGCGTTGAAGTGTCCGGGTATGGCTACACCTTC
>17|TRBV6-1|TRBD1|TRBJ2-5|once
CAGSRGTGGFAGETQYF
TGTGCCGGCAGTAGAGGGACAGGGGGCTTCGCAGGAGAGACCCAGTACTTC
>15|TRBV6-6|TRBD2|TRBJ2-7|-
CASSYAGLAAYEQYF
TGTGCCAGCAGTTACGCGGGACTAGCGGCATACGAGCAGTACTTC
>17|TRBV5-1|-|TRBJ2-7|-
CASSWASGTPEYNEQYF
TGCGCCAGCAGCTGGGCTTCCGGGACCCCGGAGTACAATGAGCAGTACTTC
>12|TRBV29-1|TRBD1|TRBJ1-2|few
CSVNRGTYGYTF
TGCAGCGTTAACAGGGGGACCTATGGCTACACCTTC
>16|TRBV2|-|TRBJ2-1|-
CASTERGGAAYNEQFF
TGTGCCAGCACCGAAAGGGGTGGGGCGGCCTACAATGAGCAGTTCTTC
>16|TRBV4-1|TRBD1|TRBJ2-4|-
CASSQTGTGGKNIQYF
TGCGCCAGCAGCCAAACAGGGACAGGGGGCAAAAACATTCAGTACTTC
>13|TRBV12-3/TRBV12-4|-|TRBJ1-1|-
CASSPDPNTEAFF
TGTGCCAGCAGTCCGGACCCGAACACTGAAGCTTTCTTT
>17|TRBV7-2|-|TRBJ2-7|-
CAISPLHRLGGYNEQYF
TGTGCCATCAGCCCACTGCACCGGTTGGGTGGCTACAATGAGCAGTACTTC
>13|TRBV20-1|TRBD1|TRBJ1-2|-
CSARNQGARGYTF
TGCAGTGCTAGAAATCAGGGGGCGCGGGGCTACACCTTC